This TCR beta chain came from a study of control samples from healthy donors and cancer patients. V was trimmed by 4 bases and J by 3 bases, leaving 16 bases between them. Per the germline V gene, CDR1 is SGHDT and CDR2 is YYEEEE. CDR3 length: 15 residues. Some clones are missing from TCRdb's copy, which holds only in-frame ones; the method was immunoSEQ multiplex PCR. The table has about 120,000 clones, more than 80% seen once. Only a few counts were recorded for this clone. Sequences were obtained from blood. This rearrangement joins TRBV5-6 to TRBJ2-5, with a possible D match to TRBD2 (6 bases). The clonotype was recovered from a man aged 50 to 60 in good health. CDR3 sequence (DNA): TGTGCCAGCAGCCGACTAGACAGAGACGAAGAGACCCAGTACTTC. Protein: CASSRLDRDEETQYF.